This T cell receptor beta chain derives from a study of T cells after yellow fever vaccination. TCRdb recomputed calls from the 5' RACE reads with MiXCR, one row per CDR3 protein. The table records about 74,000 distinct CDR3 sequences, roughly 7.4% of them present only once. Germline V lookup: CDR1 DFQATT, CDR2 SNEGSKA (reference sequence). After removal of 2 bases from V and 0 bases from J, the junction contained 10 bases not matched to a gene. This CDR3 contains 18 residues. Sequences were derived from CD8+ T cells sorted from PBMCs, sampled 5 days after the first yellow fever vaccination. J is TRBJ2-3 and V is TRBV20-1; 11 bases align to TRBD2. The sequence was obtained from a man aged 18 to 29 who received the YFV17D yellow fever vaccine. CDR3 residues: CSARIRLAGGSSTDTQYF. The CDR3 nucleotides read TGCAGTGCTAGAATTCGTCTAGCGGGGGGATCTAGCACAGATACGCAGTATTTT.